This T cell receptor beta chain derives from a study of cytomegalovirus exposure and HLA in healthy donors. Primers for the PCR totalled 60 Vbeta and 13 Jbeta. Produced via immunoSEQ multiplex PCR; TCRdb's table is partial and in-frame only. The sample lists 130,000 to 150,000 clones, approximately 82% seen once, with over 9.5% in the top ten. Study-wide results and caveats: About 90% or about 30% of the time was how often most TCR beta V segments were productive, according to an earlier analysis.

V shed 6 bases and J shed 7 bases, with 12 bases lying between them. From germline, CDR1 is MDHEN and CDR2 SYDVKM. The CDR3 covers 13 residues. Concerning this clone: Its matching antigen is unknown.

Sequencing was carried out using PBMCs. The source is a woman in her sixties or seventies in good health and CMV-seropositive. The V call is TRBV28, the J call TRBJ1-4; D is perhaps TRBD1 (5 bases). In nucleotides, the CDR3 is TGTGCCAGCAGGACGACGGGGGTTGAAAAACTGTTTTTT. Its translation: CASRTTGVEKLFF.